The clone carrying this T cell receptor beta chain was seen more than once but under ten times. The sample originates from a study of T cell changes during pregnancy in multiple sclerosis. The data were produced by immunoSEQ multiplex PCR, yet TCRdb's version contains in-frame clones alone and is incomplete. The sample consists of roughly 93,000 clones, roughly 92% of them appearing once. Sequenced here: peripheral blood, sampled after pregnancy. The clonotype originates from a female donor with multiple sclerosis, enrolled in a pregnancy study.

CDR3 coding DNA: TGTGCCTGGACGGCAGGGGGAACCGAAGCTTTCTTT. Encoded protein: CAWTAGGTEAFF. V gene TRBV30 combines with J gene TRBJ1-1; the match to TRBD1 covers 7 bases. The CDR3 totals 12 residues. From germline, CDR1 is GTSNPN and CDR2 SVGIG (reference sequence). The ends lost 4 bases at V and 8 bases at J; junction bases unmatched: 7.